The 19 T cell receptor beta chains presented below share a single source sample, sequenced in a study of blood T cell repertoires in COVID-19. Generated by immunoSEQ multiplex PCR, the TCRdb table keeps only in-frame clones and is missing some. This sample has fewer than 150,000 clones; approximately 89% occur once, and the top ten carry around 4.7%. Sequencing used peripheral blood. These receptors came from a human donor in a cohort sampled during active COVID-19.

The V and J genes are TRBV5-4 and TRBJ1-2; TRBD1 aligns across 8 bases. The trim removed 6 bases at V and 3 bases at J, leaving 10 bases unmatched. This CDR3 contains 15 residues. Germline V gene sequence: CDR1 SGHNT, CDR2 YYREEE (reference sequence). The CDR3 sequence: CASTTLGTGYYGYTF. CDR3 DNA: TGTGCCAGCACCACCTTAGGGACAGGCTACTATGGCTACACCTTC.

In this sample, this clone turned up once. The CDR3 sequence: CASRTVTYGYTF. CDR3 DNA: TGTGCCAGCCGGACAGTTACCTATGGCTACACCTTC. V is TRBV6-6 and J is TRBJ1-2, with D maybe TRBD1 (6 bases). The V end was cut by 8 bases, the J end by 4 bases, with 11 bases between. The V gene's germline CDR1 is MNHNY and CDR2 SVGAGI (reference sequence). CDR3 length: 12 amino acids.

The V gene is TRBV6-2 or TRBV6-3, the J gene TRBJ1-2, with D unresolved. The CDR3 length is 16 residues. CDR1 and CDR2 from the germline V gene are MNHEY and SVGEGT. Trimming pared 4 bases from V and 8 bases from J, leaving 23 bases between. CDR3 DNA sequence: TGTGCCAGCAGTTCCCCTCCCCCGACCGCGACGGGAGGCTACACCTTC. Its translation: CASSSPPPTATGGYTF.

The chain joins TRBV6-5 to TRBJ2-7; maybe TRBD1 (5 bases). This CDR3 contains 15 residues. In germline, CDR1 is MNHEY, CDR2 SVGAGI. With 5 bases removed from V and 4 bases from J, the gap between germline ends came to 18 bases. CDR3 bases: TGTGCCAGCAGTAAACAGGTGGCCCCTTCATACGAGCAGTACGTC. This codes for CASSKQVAPSYEQYV.

The CDR3 loop is CASSQDFFNEQFF. The CDR3 coding sequence is TGCGCCAGCAGCCAAGACTTTTTCAATGAGCAGTTCTTC. The chain uses TRBV4-3 and TRBJ2-1, with unresolved D. CDR1 is LGHNA and CDR2 is YSLEER in the germline V gene. The V end was cut by 0 bases, the J end by 6 bases, with 6 bases between. The CDR3 consists of 13 residues.

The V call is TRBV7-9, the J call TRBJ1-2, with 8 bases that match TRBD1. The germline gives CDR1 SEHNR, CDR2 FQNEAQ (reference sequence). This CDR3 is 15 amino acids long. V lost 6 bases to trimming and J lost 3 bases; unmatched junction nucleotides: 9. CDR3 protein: CASRRSGQEHYGYTF. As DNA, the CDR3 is TGTGCCAGCAGACGATCGGGACAGGAGCACTATGGCTACACCTTC.

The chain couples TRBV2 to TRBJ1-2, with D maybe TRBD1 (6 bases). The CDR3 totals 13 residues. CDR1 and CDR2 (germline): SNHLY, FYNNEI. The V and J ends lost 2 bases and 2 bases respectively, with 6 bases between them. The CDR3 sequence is CASSETGNYGYTF. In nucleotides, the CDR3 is TGTGCCAGCAGTGAAACAGGGAACTATGGCTACACCTTC.

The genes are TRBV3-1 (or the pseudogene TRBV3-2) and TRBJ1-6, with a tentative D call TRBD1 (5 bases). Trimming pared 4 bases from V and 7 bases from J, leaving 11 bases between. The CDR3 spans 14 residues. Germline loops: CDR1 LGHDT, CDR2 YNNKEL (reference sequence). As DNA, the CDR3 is TGTGCCAGCAGCCCCAGGGAGGGGAATTCACCCCTCCACTTT. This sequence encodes CASSPREGNSPLHF.

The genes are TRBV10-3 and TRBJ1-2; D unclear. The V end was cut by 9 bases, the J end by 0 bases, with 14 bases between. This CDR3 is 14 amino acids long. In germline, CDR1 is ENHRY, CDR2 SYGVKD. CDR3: CAITREDTNYGYTF. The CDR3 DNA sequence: TGTGCCATTACCCGAGAAGACACTAACTATGGCTACACCTTC.

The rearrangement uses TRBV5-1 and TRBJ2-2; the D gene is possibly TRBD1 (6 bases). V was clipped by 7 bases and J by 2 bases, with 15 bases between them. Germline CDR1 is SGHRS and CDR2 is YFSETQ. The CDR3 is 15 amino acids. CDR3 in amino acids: CASWGQGSNTGELFF. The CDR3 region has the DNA TGCGCCAGCTGGGGGCAGGGGAGTAACACCGGGGAGCTGTTTTTT. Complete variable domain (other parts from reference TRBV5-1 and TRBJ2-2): KAGVTQTPRYLIKTRGQQVTLSCSPISGHRSVSWYQQTPGQGLQFLFEYFSETQRNKGNFPGRFSGRQFSNSRSEMNVSTLELGDSALYLCASWGQGSNTGELFFGEGSRLTVL.

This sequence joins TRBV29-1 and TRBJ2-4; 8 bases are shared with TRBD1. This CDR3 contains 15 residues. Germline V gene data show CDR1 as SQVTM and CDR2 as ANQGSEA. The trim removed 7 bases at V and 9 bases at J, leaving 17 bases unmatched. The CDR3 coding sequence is TGCAGCGGGAAGGAGACAGGGGCGAATCGTGGCATTCAGTACTTC. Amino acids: CSGKETGANRGIQYF.

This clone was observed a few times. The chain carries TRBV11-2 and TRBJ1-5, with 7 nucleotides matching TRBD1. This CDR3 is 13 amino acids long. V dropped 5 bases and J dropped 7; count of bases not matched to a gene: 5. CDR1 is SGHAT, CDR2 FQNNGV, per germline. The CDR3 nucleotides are TGTGCCAGCAGCCGGGGACAGCTACAGCCCCAGCATTTT. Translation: CASSRGQLQPQHF.

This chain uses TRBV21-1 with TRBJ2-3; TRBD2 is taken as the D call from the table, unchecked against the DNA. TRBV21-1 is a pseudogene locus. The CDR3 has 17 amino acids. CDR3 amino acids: CASSKKPPREFRDTQYF. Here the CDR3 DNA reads TGTGCCAGCAGCAAAAAGCCCCCGCGGGAGTTTCGGGATACGCAGTATTTT.

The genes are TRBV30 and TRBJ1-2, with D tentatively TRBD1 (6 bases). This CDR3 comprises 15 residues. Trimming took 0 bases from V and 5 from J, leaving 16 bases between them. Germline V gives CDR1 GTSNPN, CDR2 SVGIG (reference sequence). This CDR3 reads CAWSVSAGAMYGYTF. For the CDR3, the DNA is TGTGCCTGGAGTGTTTCGGCAGGGGCGATGTATGGCTACACCTTC.

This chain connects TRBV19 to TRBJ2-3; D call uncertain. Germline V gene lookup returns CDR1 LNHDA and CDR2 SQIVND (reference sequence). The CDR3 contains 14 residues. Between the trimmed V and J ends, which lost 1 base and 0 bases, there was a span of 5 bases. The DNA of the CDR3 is TGTGCCAGTAGTATAGGGGCGAGCACAGATACGCAGTATTTT. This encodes CASSIGASTDTQYF.

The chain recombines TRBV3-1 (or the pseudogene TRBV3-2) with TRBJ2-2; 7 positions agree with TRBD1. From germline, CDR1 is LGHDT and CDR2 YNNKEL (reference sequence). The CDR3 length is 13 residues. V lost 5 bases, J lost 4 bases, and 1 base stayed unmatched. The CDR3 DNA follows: TGTGCCAGCAGCAGGGGGCGCACCGGGGAGCTGTTTTTT. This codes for CASSRGRTGELFF.

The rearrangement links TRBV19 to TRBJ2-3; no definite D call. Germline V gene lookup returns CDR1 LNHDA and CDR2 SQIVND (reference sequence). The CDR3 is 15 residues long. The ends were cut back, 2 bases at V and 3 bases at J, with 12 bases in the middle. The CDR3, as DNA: TGTGCCAGTAGTATATTTGTCCTGAGTACAGATACGCAGTATTTT. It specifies CASSIFVLSTDTQYF.

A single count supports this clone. CDR3 sequence (DNA): TGTGCCAGTAGTCGGACTAGCGGGATGGGGAATAACATTCAGTACTTC. Encoded protein: CASSRTSGMGNNIQYF. The chain employs TRBV19 and TRBJ2-4; TRBD2 matches 12 bases. Germline values: CDR1 LNHDA, CDR2 SQIVND (reference sequence). The ends lost 5 bases at V and 7 bases at J; junction bases unmatched: 9. CDR3 length: 16 residues.

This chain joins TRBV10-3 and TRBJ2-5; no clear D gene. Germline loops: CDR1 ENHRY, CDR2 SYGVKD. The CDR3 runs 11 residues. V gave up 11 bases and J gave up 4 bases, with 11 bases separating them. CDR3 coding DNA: TGTGCCTCGTCACAGCCAGAGACCCAGTACTTC. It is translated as CASSQPETQYF.